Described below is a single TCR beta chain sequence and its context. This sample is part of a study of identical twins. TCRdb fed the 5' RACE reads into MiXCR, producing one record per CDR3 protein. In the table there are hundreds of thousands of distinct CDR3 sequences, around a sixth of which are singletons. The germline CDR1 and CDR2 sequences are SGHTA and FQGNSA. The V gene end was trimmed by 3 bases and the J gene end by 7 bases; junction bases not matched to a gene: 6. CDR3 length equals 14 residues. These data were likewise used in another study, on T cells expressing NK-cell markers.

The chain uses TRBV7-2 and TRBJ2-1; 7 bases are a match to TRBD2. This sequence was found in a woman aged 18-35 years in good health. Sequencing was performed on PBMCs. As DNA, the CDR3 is TGTGCCAGCAGCTTCCTAGCGGTGTTAAATGAGCAGTTCTTC. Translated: CASSFLAVLNEQFF.